There are a few counts of the clone carrying this TCR beta chain. Its antigen is as yet unknown. TCRdb reprocessed the 5' RACE reads via MiXCR and lists one record per CDR3 protein. The sample includes a few hundred thousand distinct CDR3 sequences, about 10% seen only once; the top ten take around 7%. The record originates from a study of CD8 T cells in ankylosing spondylitis. Study-level findings and limits: Disease-linked clones displayed a CD8+ phenotype and appeared relatively rarely in peripheral blood. There was reportedly significant enrichment of clones that were disease-linked in matched ankylosing spondylitis synovial fluid. Seemingly characteristic of ankylosing spondylitis blood was a TCR beta motif consisting of about 8 highly homologous variants.

The clonotype was recovered from a male donor with ankylosing spondylitis or in good health (not recorded which). The specimen sequenced was blood, either unsorted or a sorted T cell fraction (not recorded which).

The CDR3 reads CASTPGDFGNNQPQHF. CDR3 DNA: TGTGCCAGCACCCCGGGGGATTTTGGTAACAATCAGCCCCAGCATTTT. The rearrangement links TRBV6-2 or TRBV6-3 to TRBJ1-5; possibly TRBD1 for D (5 bases). CDR1 and CDR2 from the germline V gene are MNHEY and SVGEGT. The CDR3 is 16 residues long. V was trimmed by 7 bases and J by 3 bases, leaving 19 bases between them.